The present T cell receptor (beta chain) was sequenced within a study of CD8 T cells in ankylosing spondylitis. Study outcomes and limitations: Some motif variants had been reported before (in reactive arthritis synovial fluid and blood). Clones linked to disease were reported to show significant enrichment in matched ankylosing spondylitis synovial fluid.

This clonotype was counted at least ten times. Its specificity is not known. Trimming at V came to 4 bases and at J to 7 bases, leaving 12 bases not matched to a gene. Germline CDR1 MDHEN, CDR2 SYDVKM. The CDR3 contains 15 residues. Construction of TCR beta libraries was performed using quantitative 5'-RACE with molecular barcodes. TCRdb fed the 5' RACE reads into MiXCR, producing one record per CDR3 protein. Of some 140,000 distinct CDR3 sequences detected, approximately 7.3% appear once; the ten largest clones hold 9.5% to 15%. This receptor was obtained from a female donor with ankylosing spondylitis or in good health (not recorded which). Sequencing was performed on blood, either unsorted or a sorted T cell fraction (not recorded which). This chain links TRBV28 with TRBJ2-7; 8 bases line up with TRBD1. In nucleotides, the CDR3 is TGTGCCAGCAGTTCGGCAGGGGGCGCGGTGGAAGAGCAGTACTTC. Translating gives CASSSAGGAVEEQYF.